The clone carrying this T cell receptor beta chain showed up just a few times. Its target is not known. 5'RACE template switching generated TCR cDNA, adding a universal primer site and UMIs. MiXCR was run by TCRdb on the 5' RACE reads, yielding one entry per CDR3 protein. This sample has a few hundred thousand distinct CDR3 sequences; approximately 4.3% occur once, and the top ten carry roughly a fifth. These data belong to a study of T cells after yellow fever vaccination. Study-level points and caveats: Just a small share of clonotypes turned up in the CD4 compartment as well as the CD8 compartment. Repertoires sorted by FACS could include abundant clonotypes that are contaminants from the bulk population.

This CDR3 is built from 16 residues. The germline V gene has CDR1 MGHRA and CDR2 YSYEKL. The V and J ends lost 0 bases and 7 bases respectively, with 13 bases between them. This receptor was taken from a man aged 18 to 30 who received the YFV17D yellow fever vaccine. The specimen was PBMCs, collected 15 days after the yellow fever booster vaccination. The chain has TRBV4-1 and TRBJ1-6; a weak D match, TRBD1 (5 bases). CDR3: CASSQDPGGFNSPLHF. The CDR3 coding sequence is TGCGCCAGCAGCCAAGATCCCGGGGGATTCAATTCACCCCTCCACTTT.